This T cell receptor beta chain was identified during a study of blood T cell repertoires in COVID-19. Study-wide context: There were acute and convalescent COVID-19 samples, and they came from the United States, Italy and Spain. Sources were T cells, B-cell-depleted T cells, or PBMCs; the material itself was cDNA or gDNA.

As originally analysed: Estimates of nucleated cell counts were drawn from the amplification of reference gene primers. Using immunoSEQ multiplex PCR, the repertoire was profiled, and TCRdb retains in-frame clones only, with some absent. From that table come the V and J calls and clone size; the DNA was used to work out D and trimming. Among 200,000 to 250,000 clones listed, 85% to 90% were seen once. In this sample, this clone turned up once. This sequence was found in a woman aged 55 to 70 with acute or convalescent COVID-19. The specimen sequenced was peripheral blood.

The CDR3 nucleotides read TGTGCCAGCTCACCAGGAACCAGGGGTGGTGAGCAGTTCTTC. Protein product: CASSPGTRGGEQFF. V and J are TRBV18 and TRBJ2-1; possibly TRBD1 for D (6 bases). V lost 2 bases to trimming and J lost 9 bases, with 14 bases between them. The CDR3 sequence is 14 residues long. Germline CDR1 reads KGHSH; CDR2 reads LQKENI.